One and the same sample provided the 13 T cell receptor beta chains below, sequenced in a study of T and B cells in COVID-19 patients. Each TRB amplification used about 250-550 ng of genomic DNA from blood. TRB rearrangements were amplified by multiplex PCR with BIOMED2 TRB-A/B primers. TCRdb analysed the multiplex PCR reads with MiXCR anew, one entry per CDR3 protein. In the table there are roughly 25,000 distinct CDR3 sequences, approximately 30% of which are singletons. Source material: blood. These receptor sequences come from a human donor who had recovered from COVID-19.

J is TRBJ2-1 and V is TRBV6-2 or TRBV6-3; 8 bases agree with TRBD2. This CDR3 contains 18 residues. Germline CDR1 MNHEY, CDR2 SVGEGT. V shed 5 bases and J 1 base; nucleotides not matched to a gene: 13. CDR3 protein: CASSTPPQLAGSYNEQFF. In nucleotides, the CDR3 is TGTGCCAGCAGTACCCCCCCGCAATTAGCGGGGTCCTACAATGAGCAGTTCTTC.

This clonotype showed up many times. This chain uses TRBV27 with TRBJ2-3; 11 positions match TRBD2. With V trimmed by 5 bases and J by 1 base, 8 bases remained unmatched. The germline V gene encodes CDR1 MNHEY and CDR2 SMNVEV (reference sequence). The CDR3 length is 17 residues. CDR3 region: CASSERETSGGTDTQYF. CDR3 in DNA: TGTGCCAGCAGTGAGAGAGAGACTAGCGGGGGCACAGATACGCAGTATTTT.

With regard to this clonotype: A much larger clone is a single base away; this may be a read error. The chain has TRBV13 and TRBJ2-2, with 8 bases that match TRBD2. Germline CDR1 and CDR2: PRHDT and FYEKMQ (reference sequence). The CDR3 spans 15 residues. The CDR3 loop reads CASSPAGVNTGDLFF. CDR3 DNA sequence: TGTGCCAGCAGCCCAGCGGGAGTGAACACCGGGGATCTGTTTTTT. Supplemented by reference TRBV13 and TRBJ2-2, the full variable domain reads AAGVIQSPRHLIKEKRETATLKCYPIPRHDTVYWYQQGPGQDPQFLISFYEKMQSDKGSIPDRFSAQQFSDYHSELNMSSLELGDSALYFCASSPAGVNTGDLFFGEGSRLTVL.

In its sample, this clonotype was seen many times. The rearrangement joins TRBV19 to TRBJ1-1; 8 bases are a match to TRBD1. The germline V gene encodes CDR1 LNHDA and CDR2 SQIVND (reference sequence). After removal of 7 bases from V and 4 bases from J, the junction contained 11 bases not matched to a gene. The CDR3 is 15 residues long. CDR3 residues: CASIGVRTGSTEAFF. The CDR3 DNA is TGTGCCAGTATCGGGGTCAGGACAGGGAGCACTGAAGCTTTCTTT.

The rearrangement uses TRBV12-3 or TRBV12-4 and TRBJ2-7, with 10 bases matching TRBD1. J was trimmed by 7 bases and V by 7 bases; bases with no gene match: 10. The CDR3 runs to 14 residues. CDR3 sequence (DNA): TGTGCCAGCACGTATGGACAGGGGGTGGGAGAGCAGTACTTC. Protein sequence: CASTYGQGVGEQYF.

This clonotype rates as medium-sized. V and J are TRBV29-1 and TRBJ1-3; D is unresolved. CDR1 and CDR2 (germline): SQVTM, ANQGSEA. V gave up 2 bases and J gave up 4 bases, with 3 bases separating them. There are 11 residues in the CDR3. The CDR3 nucleotides are TGCAGCGTTGAACAAGGAAACACCATATATTTT. As protein: CSVEQGNTIYF.

The chain is built from TRBV6-5 and TRBJ2-2; D is possibly TRBD1 or TRBD2 (5 bases each). CDR3 length equals 14 residues. V shed 10 bases and J shed 7 bases, with 19 bases lying between them. CDR1 MNHEY and CDR2 SVGAGI come from the germline V gene. CDR3 protein: CATFRDLGRGELFF. In nucleotides, the CDR3 is TGTGCCACCTTTCGGGACCTCGGGCGCGGGGAGCTGTTTTTT.

This clonotype occurred once. The chain recombines TRBV29-1 with TRBJ1-5; maybe TRBD1 (6 bases). Germline V lookup: CDR1 SQVTM, CDR2 ANQGSEA. Trimming took 6 bases from V and 2 from J, leaving 11 bases between them. The length of the CDR3 is 13 residues. The CDR3 nucleotides read TGCAGCGTGAGCCGGACAGGCAATCAGCCCCAGCATTTT. Its translation: CSVSRTGNQPQHF.

This clonotype was observed once. The chain links TRBV20-1 to TRBJ1-1, with D possibly matching TRBD1 (5 bases). The ends were cut back, 4 bases at V and 2 bases at J, with 14 bases in the middle. Per the germline V gene, CDR1 is DFQATT and CDR2 is SNEGSKA (reference sequence). This CDR3 contains 14 residues. This CDR3 reads CSAIAWGFNTEAFF. The CDR3 nucleotides read TGCAGTGCTATCGCTTGGGGCTTTAACACTGAAGCTTTCTTT.

This clonotype is labeled medium-sized. The rearrangement links TRBV29-1 to TRBJ1-2; D possibly corresponds to TRBD1 (5 bases). Trimming pared 2 bases from V and 6 bases from J, leaving 13 bases between. This CDR3 has 13 amino acids. The germline CDR1 and CDR2 sequences are SQVTM and ANQGSEA. In DNA form, the CDR3 reads TGCAGCGTTGAATCCGGACAAGGCGATGGCTACACCTTC. Its translation: CSVESGQGDGYTF.

This clonotype was counted only a few times. The gene calls are TRBV27 and TRBJ2-3; D is uncertain. Germline values: CDR1 MNHEY, CDR2 SMNVEV (reference sequence). This CDR3 spans 14 amino acids. V lost 5 bases, J lost 2 bases, and 11 bases lay in between. The CDR3 nucleotides are TGTGCCAGCAGTCCTTCTTTAAACACAGATACGCAGTATTTT. The encoded protein is CASSPSLNTDTQYF.

The chain carries TRBV5-1 and TRBJ2-5; D is uncertain. Trimming took 2 bases from V and 5 from J, leaving 7 bases between them. CDR3 length: 12 amino acids. CDR1 is SGHRS, CDR2 YFSETQ, per germline. The CDR3: CASSFPAETQYF. In nucleotides, the CDR3 is TGCGCCAGCAGCTTCCCTGCCGAGACCCAGTACTTC.

The rearrangement uses TRBV7-6 and TRBJ2-1; 10 bases fit TRBD2. The length of the CDR3 is 14 residues. From germline, CDR1 is SGHVS and CDR2 FNYEAQ. The ends lost 4 bases at V and 10 bases at J; junction bases unmatched: 7. This chain's CDR3 is CASSSASGSGEQFF. The CDR3 coding sequence is TGTGCCAGCAGCTCAGCTAGCGGGAGTGGCGAGCAGTTCTTC.